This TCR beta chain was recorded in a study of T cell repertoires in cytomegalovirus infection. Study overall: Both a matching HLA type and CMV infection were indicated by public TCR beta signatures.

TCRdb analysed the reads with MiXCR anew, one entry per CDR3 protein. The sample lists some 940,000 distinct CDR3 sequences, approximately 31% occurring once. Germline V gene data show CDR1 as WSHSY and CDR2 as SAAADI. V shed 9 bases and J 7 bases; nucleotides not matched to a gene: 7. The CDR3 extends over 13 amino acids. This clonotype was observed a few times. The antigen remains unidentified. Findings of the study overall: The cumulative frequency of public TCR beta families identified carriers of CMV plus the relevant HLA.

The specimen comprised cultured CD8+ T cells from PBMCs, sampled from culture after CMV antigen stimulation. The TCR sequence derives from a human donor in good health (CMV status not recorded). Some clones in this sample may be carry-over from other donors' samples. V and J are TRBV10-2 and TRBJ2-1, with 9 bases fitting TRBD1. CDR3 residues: CARGTGWGNEQFF. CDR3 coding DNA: TGCGCCAGAGGGACAGGGTGGGGGAATGAGCAGTTCTTC.